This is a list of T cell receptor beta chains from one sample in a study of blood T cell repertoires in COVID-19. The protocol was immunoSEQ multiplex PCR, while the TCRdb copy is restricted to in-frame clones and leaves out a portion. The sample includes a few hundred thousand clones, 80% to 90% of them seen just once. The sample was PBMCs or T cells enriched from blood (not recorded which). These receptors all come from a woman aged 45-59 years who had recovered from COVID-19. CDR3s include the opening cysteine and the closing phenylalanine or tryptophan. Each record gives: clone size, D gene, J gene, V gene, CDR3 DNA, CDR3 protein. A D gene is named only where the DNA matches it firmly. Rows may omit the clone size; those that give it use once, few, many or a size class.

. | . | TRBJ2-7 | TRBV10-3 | TGTGCCATCAGTGAAACCCAGGGGTGGCAGTACTTC | CAISETQGWQYF
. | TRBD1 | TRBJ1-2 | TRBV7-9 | TGTGCCAGCAGGGCCGGGACAGGGGATGGCTACACCTTC | CASRAGTGDGYTF
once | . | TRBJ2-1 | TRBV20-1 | TGCAGTGCTAGGGGACTTGAGGAGCAGTTCTTC | CSARGLEEQFF
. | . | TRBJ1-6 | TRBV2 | TGTGCCAGCAGGATCGCGGGAGGTTCACCCCTCCACTTT | CASRIAGGSPLHF
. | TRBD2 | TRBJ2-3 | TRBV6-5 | TGTGCCAGCAGAACGGGGACTAGTCTGGTTACGCAGTATTTT | CASRTGTSLVTQYF
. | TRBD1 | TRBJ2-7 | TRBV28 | TGTGCCAGCGGGCGGACAGGTCCCTACGAGCAGTACTTC | CASGRTGPYEQYF
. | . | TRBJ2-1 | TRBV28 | TGTGCCAGCAGTTTAACGACAGCAGAAAGGGAGCAGTTCTTC | CASSLTTAEREQFF
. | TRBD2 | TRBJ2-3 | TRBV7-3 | TGTGCCAGCAGCCAGGGACTAGCGCGCACAGATACGCAGTATTTT | CASSQGLARTDTQYF
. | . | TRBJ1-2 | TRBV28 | TGTGCCAGCAGTCCCCGGGACACCCATGGCTACACCTTC | CASSPRDTHGYTF
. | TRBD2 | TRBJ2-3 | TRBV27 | TGTGCCAGCACCCGAAGGGGGCTAGCGGGAGCCCCGATGGATACGCAGTATTTT | CASTRRGLAGAPMDTQYF
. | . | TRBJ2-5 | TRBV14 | TGTGCCAGCAGCCCCCTCGGAGGGTTGAGAGAGACCCAGTACTTC | CASSPLGGLRETQYF
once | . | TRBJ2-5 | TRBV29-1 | TGCAGCGTTGCTCTAGCCCGACAAGAGACCCAGTACTTC | CSVALARQETQYF
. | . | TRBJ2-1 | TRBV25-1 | TGTGCCAGCAGTGAAGGAGGGGCTCCATCCTACAATGAGCAGTTCTTC | CASSEGGAPSYNEQFF
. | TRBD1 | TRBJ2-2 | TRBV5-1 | TGCGCCAGCAGCTCGTCCCGGGACAGGGGCTCCTTCGCGAACACCGGGGAGCTGTTTTTT | CASSSSRDRGSFANTGELFF
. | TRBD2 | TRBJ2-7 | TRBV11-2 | TGTGCCAGCAGCGCCACCATAGCGGGAGGGATCGAGCAGTACTTC | CASSATIAGGIEQYF
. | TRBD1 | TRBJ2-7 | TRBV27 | TGTGCCAGCAGTTCGGAGGGACAGGTCTACGAGCAGTACTTC | CASSSEGQVYEQYF
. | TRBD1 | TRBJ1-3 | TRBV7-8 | TGTGCCAGCAGCCCACTTGCACAGGGGGCCTTTGGAAACACCATATATTTT | CASSPLAQGAFGNTIYF
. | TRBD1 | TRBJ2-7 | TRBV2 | TGTGCCAGCAGTGTTGGACAGGGCTACGAGCAGTACTTC | CASSVGQGYEQYF
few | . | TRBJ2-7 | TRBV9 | TGTGCCAGCAGCGTAGACAGTAGCTACGAGCAGTACTTC | CASSVDSSYEQYF
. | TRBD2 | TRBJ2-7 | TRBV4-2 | TGTGCCAGCAGCCGAAACTCCGGGACTAGAACCTACGAGCAGTACTTC | CASSRNSGTRTYEQYF
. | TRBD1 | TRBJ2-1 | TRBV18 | TGTGCCAGCTCATCGGGACAGGGGAATGAGCAGTTCTTC | CASSSGQGNEQFF
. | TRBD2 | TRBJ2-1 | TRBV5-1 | TGCGCCAGCAGCTTGAGGACTAGCGGGAGTTTTTACAATGAGCAGTTCTTC | CASSLRTSGSFYNEQFF
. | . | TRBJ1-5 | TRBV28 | TGTGCCAGCGGGTTGGGAGGGACCCAGCCCCAGCATTTT | CASGLGGTQPQHF
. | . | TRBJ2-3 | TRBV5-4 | TGTGCCAGCAGCAGCGGGACAGGAGGCCGGGCAGATACGCAGTATTTT | CASSSGTGGRADTQYF
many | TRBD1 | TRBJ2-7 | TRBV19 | TGTGCCAGTAGTATAGGGACAGGGGGCTCCTACGAGCAGTACTTC | CASSIGTGGSYEQYF
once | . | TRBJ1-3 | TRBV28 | TGTGCCAGCAGCGGCTCAAGGTTGCGGATCTCTGGAAACACCATATATTTT | CASSGSRLRISGNTIYF
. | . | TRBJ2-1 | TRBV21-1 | TGTGCCAGCAGCAAAGCTAGCGGGAACGGCTCACGAAGGAATGAGCAGTTCTTC | CASSKASGNGSRRNEQFF
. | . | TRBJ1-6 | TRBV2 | TGTGCCAGCAGTGGGGGGCTGGGGAATTCACCCCTCCACTTT | CASSGGLGNSPLHF
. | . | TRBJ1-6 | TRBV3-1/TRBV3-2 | TGTGCCAGCAGCCAAGACGGTCGGAATTCACCCCTCCACTTT | CASSQDGRNSPLHF
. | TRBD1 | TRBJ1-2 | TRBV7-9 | TGTGCCAGCAGCTCCGGGACCCCAGGGGGCTATGGCTACACCTTC | CASSSGTPGGYGYTF
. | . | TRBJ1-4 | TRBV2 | TGTGCCAGCAGTCGATCAGGGTCTCGAAATGAAAAACTGTTTTTT | CASSRSGSRNEKLFF
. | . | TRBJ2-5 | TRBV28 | TGTGCCAGCAGTTCCGGACTCTTCCCTGGGGAGACCCAGTACTTC | CASSSGLFPGETQYF
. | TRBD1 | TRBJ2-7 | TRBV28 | TGTGCCAGCAGTCCTACGACAGGGGGCATCTACGAGCAGTACTTC | CASSPTTGGIYEQYF
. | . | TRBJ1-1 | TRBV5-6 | TGTGCCAGCAGTAGTCGACGGAACAGTCTGAACACTGAAGCTTTCTTT | CASSSRRNSLNTEAFF
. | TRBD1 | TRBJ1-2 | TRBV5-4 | TGTGCCAGCAGCTTGGGAAAGGGGGCTGGGGGCTACACCTTC | CASSLGKGAGGYTF
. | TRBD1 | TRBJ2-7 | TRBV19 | TGTGCCAGTAGTCCCGCCGGGACAGGGGGATACGAGCAGTACTTC | CASSPAGTGGYEQYF
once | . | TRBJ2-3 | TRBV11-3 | TGTGCCAGCAGCTTAGCCGGAGATACGCAGTATTTT | CASSLAGDTQYF
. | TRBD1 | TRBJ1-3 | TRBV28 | TGTGCCAGCACCGGCTCCGACAGGGGACTTGGAAACACCATATATTTT | CASTGSDRGLGNTIYF
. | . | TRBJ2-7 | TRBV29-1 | TGCAGCGTCCAGCCGGGACTTAGGTCCTACGAGCAGTACTTC | CSVQPGLRSYEQYF
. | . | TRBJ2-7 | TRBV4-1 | TGCGCCAGCAGCCCCGCCCGGGGGCGGGGGTTCTCCTACGAGCAGTACTTC | CASSPARGRGFSYEQYF
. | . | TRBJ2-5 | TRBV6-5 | TGTGCCAGCAGCGGGATAGAGGAAGAGACCCAGTACTTC | CASSGIEEETQYF
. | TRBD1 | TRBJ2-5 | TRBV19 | TGTGCCAGTAGTATCCCTATGACAGGGATGGAGACCCAGTACTTC | CASSIPMTGMETQYF
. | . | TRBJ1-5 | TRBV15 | TGTGCCACCAGCAGAGGAAGCAGGGGCAATCAGCCCCAGCATTTT | CATSRGSRGNQPQHF
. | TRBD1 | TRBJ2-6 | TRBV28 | TGTGCCAGCACCGCCCATCAGGGGGACTCTGGGGCCAACGTCCTGACTTTC | CASTAHQGDSGANVLTF
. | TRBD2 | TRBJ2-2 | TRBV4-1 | TGCGCCAGCAGCCAAGACTTTCTTGGGGCTAGCGGGCGCCGGAACACCGGGGAGCTGTTTTTT | CASSQDFLGASGRRNTGELFF
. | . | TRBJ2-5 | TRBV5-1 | TGCGCCAGCAGCTTGGCCGCGGTGGGAGAGACCCAGTACTTC | CASSLAAVGETQYF
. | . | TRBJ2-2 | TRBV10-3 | TGTGCCATCAGTGAGGGACAGTCGAACACCGGGGAGCTGTTTTTT | CAISEGQSNTGELFF
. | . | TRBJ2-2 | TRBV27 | TGTGCCAGCCGCCCTCTACAGGGACGAGGCACCGGGGAGCTGTTTTTT | CASRPLQGRGTGELFF
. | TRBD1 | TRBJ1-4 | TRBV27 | TGTGCCAGCAGTCCTCCGGGACAGGGGGCGCGTGAAAAACTGTTTTTT | CASSPPGQGAREKLFF
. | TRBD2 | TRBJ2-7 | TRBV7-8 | TGTGCCAGCAGGGGGGCTAGCGGGAGTCGATACGAGCAGTACTTC | CASRGASGSRYEQYF
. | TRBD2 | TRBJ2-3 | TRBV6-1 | TGTGCCAGCAGTGATAGCGGGAGGTCGTTGGATACGCAGTATTTT | CASSDSGRSLDTQYF
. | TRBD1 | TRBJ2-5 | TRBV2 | TGTGCCAGCAGTAAACAGGGGGTTAGGCAAGAGACCCAGTACTTC | CASSKQGVRQETQYF
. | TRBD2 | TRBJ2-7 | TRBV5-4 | TGTGCCAGCAGCCCGGAAGGTGTAGCGGGAGGTATCGAGCAGTACTTC | CASSPEGVAGGIEQYF
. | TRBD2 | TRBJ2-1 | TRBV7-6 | TGTGCCAGCAGCTTCTTACCTTCCGGGACTAGCGGGGGTAGCTCCTACAATGAGCAGTTCTTC | CASSFLPSGTSGGSSYNEQFF
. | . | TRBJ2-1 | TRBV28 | TGTGCCAGCAGTTTATTCAGGACACGCCTGGGAAATGAGCAGTTCTTC | CASSLFRTRLGNEQFF
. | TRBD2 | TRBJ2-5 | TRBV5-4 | TGTGCCAGCAGCCCAGGGACTAGCGTGGGGGAGACCCAGTACTTC | CASSPGTSVGETQYF
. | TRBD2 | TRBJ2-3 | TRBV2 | TGTGCCAGCAACCTACTAGCGGGAGGGAACACAGATACGCAGTATTTT | CASNLLAGGNTDTQYF
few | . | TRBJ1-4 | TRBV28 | TGTGCCAGCAGAGACAGACAGAACCTTAATGAAAAACTGTTTTTT | CASRDRQNLNEKLFF
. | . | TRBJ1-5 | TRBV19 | TGTGCCAGTAGTCCCGCGGGTCACTCGGGTAGTCAGCCCCAGCATTTT | CASSPAGHSGSQPQHF
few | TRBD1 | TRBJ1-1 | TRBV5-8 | TGTGCCAGCAGCGGAGCGGGACAGGGCAACACTGAAGCTTTCTTT | CASSGAGQGNTEAFF